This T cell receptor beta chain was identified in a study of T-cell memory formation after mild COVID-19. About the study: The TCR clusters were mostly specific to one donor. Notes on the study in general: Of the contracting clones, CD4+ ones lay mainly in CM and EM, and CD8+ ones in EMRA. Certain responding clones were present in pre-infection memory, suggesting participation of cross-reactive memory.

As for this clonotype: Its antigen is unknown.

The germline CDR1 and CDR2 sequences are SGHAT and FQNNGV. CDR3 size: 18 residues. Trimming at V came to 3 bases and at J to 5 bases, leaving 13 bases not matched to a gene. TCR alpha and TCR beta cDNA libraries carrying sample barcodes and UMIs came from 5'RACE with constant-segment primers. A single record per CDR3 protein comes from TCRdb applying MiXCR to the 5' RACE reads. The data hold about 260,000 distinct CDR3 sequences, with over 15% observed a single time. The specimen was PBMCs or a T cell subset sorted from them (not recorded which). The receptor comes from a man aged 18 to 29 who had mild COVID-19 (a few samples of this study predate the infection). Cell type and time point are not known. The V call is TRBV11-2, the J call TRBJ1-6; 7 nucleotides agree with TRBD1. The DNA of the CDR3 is TGTGCCAGCAGCTTGAAGGGGGCAGGAATCGGGAATAATTCACCCCTCCACTTT. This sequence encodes CASSLKGAGIGNNSPLHF.